The present entry profiles one T cell receptor beta chain with its context. Followed longitudinally, the Seattle patients had been enrolled during active infection. This sample was taken from a study of blood T cell repertoires in COVID-19. Turning to the study itself: Some COVID-19 samples were acute and others convalescent; all came from the United States, Italy and Spain.

This CDR3 is built from 15 residues. CDR1 is SGHTA, CDR2 FQGNSA, per germline. Trimming cost V 6 bases and J 0 bases, with 15 bases left between them. Under the authors' procedure: Amplifying reference gene primers gave estimates of nucleated cell counts. Here immunoSEQ multiplex PCR was the method, and the copy in TCRdb shows in-frame clones only, minus some. Clone size and V and J calls were adopted from that table, with D and trimming inferred from the DNA. The sample holds about 92,000 clones, roughly 85% seen once. The TCR sequence derives from a woman aged 55-69 years with COVID-19, enrolled during active disease. The chain employs TRBV7-2 and TRBJ2-7; the D gene is possibly TRBD1 (6 bases). Material for sequencing was peripheral blood. CDR3 region: CASSSRWDNSYEQYF. The DNA for the CDR3 is TGTGCCAGCAGTTCACGATGGGACAACTCCTACGAGCAGTACTTC.